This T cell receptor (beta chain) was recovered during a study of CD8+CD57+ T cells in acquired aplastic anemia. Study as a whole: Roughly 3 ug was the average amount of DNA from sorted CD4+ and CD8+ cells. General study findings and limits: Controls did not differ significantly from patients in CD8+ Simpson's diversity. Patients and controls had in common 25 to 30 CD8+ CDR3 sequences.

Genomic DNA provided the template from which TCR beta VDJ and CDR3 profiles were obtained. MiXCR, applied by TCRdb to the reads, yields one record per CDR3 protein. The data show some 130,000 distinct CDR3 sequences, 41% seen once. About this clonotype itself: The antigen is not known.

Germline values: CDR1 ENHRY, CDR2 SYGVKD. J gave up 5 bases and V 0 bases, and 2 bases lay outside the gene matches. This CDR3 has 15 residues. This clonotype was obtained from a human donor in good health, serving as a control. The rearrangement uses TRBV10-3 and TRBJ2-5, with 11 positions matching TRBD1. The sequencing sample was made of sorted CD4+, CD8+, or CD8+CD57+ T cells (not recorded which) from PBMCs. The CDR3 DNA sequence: TGTGCCATCAGTGAGTCGGACAGGGGGCTCGAGACCCAGTACTTC. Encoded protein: CAISESDRGLETQYF.